Below, 18 T cell receptor beta chains from the same sample are listed, as sequenced in a study of T cells after yellow fever vaccination. TCRdb reprocessed the 5' RACE reads via MiXCR and lists one record per CDR3 protein. Here the sample spans about 580,000 distinct CDR3 sequences, 17% being singletons. Sequenced material: PBMCs, taken 5 days after the first yellow fever vaccination. The receptors originated from a man younger than 30 who received the YFV17D yellow fever vaccine.

The V gene is TRBV7-9, the J gene TRBJ2-7, with D perhaps TRBD1 or TRBD2 (5 bases each). There are 17 residues in the CDR3. Trimming left V 5 bases short and J 3 bases short, with 23 bases between. Germline V lookup: CDR1 SEHNR, CDR2 FQNEAQ (reference sequence). The CDR3 spells CASSNSPGPQPNYEQYV. The CDR3 nucleotides are TGTGCCAGCAGCAACTCACCGGGACCGCAACCGAACTACGAGCAGTACGTC.

The genes are TRBV5-1 and TRBJ1-2; 8 positions match TRBD1. V lost 8 bases and J lost 2; bases outside the gene matches: 8. The CDR3 has 14 residues. Per the germline V gene, CDR1 is SGHRS and CDR2 is YFSETQ. The DNA of the CDR3 is TGCGCCAGTACTCCACAGGGGGGCAACTATGGCTACACCTTC. Translation gives CASTPQGGNYGYTF.

This clonotype was counted only a few times. The chain combines TRBV7-6 with TRBJ1-4; D perhaps matches TRBD1 (6 bases). From germline, CDR1 is SGHVS and CDR2 FNYEAQ. V was cut by 5 bases and J by 5 bases, with 21 bases left in between. The CDR3 has 17 residues. The CDR3 loop is CASSVQPTGYQNEKLFF. CDR3 DNA: TGTGCCAGCAGCGTTCAACCTACAGGGTATCAAAATGAAAAACTGTTTTTT.

The gene calls are TRBV4-1 and TRBJ2-3; 9 bases map to TRBD2. Germline assignment: CDR1 MGHRA and CDR2 YSYEKL. CDR3 length: 17 residues. With V trimmed by 0 bases and J by 0 bases, 4 bases remained unmatched. For the CDR3, the DNA is TGCGCCAGCAGCCAAGATTTAGCGGGGGAAAGCACAGATACGCAGTATTTT. Its translation is CASSQDLAGESTDTQYF.

The sample holds a few counts of this clonotype. The genes are TRBV29-1 and TRBJ2-3, with a tentative D call TRBD1 (5 bases). Trimming shortened V by 6 bases and J by 5 bases, and 15 bases separated the two germline ends. The germline gives CDR1 SQVTM, CDR2 ANQGSEA. This CDR3 spans 13 amino acids. The CDR3 is CSVELVDRDTQYF. The CDR3 DNA reads TGCAGCGTAGAGCTCGTAGACAGAGATACGCAGTATTTT.

This clonotype showed up just a few times. The J gene is TRBJ2-7, the V gene TRBV10-1; possibly TRBD2 for D (5 bases). CDR1 and CDR2 from the germline V gene are WNHNN and SYGVQD (reference sequence). V shed 4 bases and J shed 7 bases, with 11 bases lying between them. The CDR3 has 12 amino acids. CDR3 loop: CASSGRRGEQYF. For the CDR3, the DNA is TGCGCCAGCAGTGGTCGACGGGGTGAGCAGTACTTC.

This clonotype has just a few counts. This sequence joins TRBV10-3 and TRBJ1-6; possible D gene TRBD1, 5 bases. Trimming stripped 3 bases from V and 9 bases from J, with 24 bases between. This CDR3 has 18 amino acids. The germline gives CDR1 ENHRY, CDR2 SYGVKD. CDR3 in amino acids: CAISDETGRPIGVSPLHF. The CDR3 nucleotides read TGTGCCATCAGTGATGAGACGGGGCGGCCGATCGGCGTTTCACCCCTCCACTTT.

In this sample, this clonotype turned up a few times. The rearrangement links TRBV5-1 to TRBJ1-1, with 8 nucleotides matching TRBD1. Germline trimming cut 7 bases from V and 4 bases from J; bases unmatched to any gene: 6. The length of the CDR3 is 13 residues. Germline CDR1 SGHRS, CDR2 YFSETQ. The CDR3 bases are TGCGCCAGCCGTTTGACAGGGGCCACTGAAGCTTTCTTT. This gives the protein CASRLTGATEAFF.

This clonotype was counted between two and nine times. CDR3 bases: TGTGCCAGCGGAACTCCCGGAGGTTGGGGCTACACCTTC. Translating it yields CASGTPGGWGYTF. This chain connects TRBV27 to TRBJ1-2; D is undetermined. Deletions cut 8 bases from V and 8 bases from J, with 18 bases between. The CDR3 is 13 amino acids. The germline V gene encodes CDR1 MNHEY and CDR2 SMNVEV (reference sequence).

The chain employs TRBV30 and TRBJ2-7; D ambiguous. Trimming left V 0 bases short and J 7 bases short, with 7 bases between. This CDR3 is built from 11 residues. Germline V gene sequence: CDR1 GTSNPN, CDR2 SVGIG (reference sequence). The CDR3, as DNA: TGTGCCTGGAGTGTGGTGATGGAGCAGTACTTC. Amino acids: CAWSVVMEQYF.

There are a few counts of this clonotype. The chain recombines TRBV5-1 with TRBJ2-1; 7 bases are a match to TRBD2. Germline V CDR1 and CDR2: SGHRS, YFSETQ. The CDR3 is made up of 14 amino acids. V lost 2 bases to trimming and J lost 7 bases; unmatched junction nucleotides: 6. The CDR3 nucleotides read TGCGCCAGCAGCTTTTCCGGGACTACGAATGAGCAGTTCTTC. Its protein product is CASSFSGTTNEQFF.

The rearrangement uses TRBV4-3 and TRBJ2-7, with 11 positions matching TRBD1. The V gene end was trimmed by 4 bases and the J gene end by 0 bases; junction bases not matched to a gene: 8. Germline-derived CDR1 and CDR2 are LGHNA and YSLEER. This CDR3 has 17 residues. DNA of the CDR3: TGCGCCAGCAGCCCTCGGGACAGGGGGAAAAGCTCCTACGAGCAGTACGTC. As protein: CASSPRDRGKSSYEQYV.

In its sample, this clonotype was seen a few times. The rearrangement links TRBV4-1 to TRBJ2-2, with a weak D call TRBD2 (6 bases). Trimming took 4 bases from V and 0 from J, leaving 12 bases between them. This CDR3 region has 16 residues. From germline, CDR1 is MGHRA and CDR2 YSYEKL. The CDR3 DNA is TGCGCCAGCAGCCCTATGGGGGGAGCGAACACCGGGGAGCTGTTTTTT. Its translation: CASSPMGGANTGELFF.

This clonotype was recorded a few times. The gene calls are TRBV7-9 and TRBJ2-2, with unresolved D. Germline CDR1 SEHNR, CDR2 FQNEAQ (reference sequence). Trimming pared 0 bases from V and 4 bases from J, leaving 9 bases between. The CDR3 is made up of 15 amino acids. The CDR3 bases are TGTGCCAGCAGCTTAGCGAGATTCGGCACCGGGGAGCTGTTTTTT. Its translation: CASSLARFGTGELFF.

V gene TRBV7-2 combines with J gene TRBJ2-7; 8 positions agree with TRBD2. Germline lookup yields CDR1 SGHTA and CDR2 FQGNSA. V shed 5 bases, J shed 8 bases, and the junction held 8 bases outside the gene matches. The CDR3 is 13 amino acids. CDR3 in DNA: TGTGCCAGCAGCACCGGACTAGCCACCAAGCAGTACGTC. Protein sequence: CASSTGLATKQYV.

The chain carries TRBV10-3 and TRBJ2-3, with D unresolved. The CDR3 runs to 14 residues. Germline assignment: CDR1 ENHRY and CDR2 SYGVKD. V was cut by 10 bases and J by 4 bases, with 18 bases left in between. The CDR3 coding sequence is TGTGCCACCCACCGATCCACCAGCGCAGATACGCAGTATTTT. Translated, it gives CATHRSTSADTQYF.

This clonotype came up a few times. J is TRBJ2-5 and V is TRBV10-1; possible D gene TRBD2, 6 bases. Germline V gene data show CDR1 as WNHNN and CDR2 as SYGVQD (reference sequence). This CDR3 is 15 amino acids long. V was shortened by 3 bases and J by 2 bases, with 13 bases between the two germline ends. Written as DNA, the CDR3 is TGCGCCAGCAGTGATGCGGCGGGGATGCAAGAGACCCAGTACTTC. Amino acid sequence: CASSDAAGMQETQYF.

This clonotype was found many times. The V call is TRBV10-3, the J call TRBJ1-5, with a tentative D call TRBD1 (5 bases). Trimming removed 3 bases from V and 6 bases from J, with 9 bases in between. CDR1 and CDR2 from the germline V gene are ENHRY and SYGVKD. CDR3 length: 13 residues. CDR3 in DNA: TGTGCCATCAGTGATGGCGGGGGTCAGCCCCAGCATTTT. It specifies CAISDGGGQPQHF.